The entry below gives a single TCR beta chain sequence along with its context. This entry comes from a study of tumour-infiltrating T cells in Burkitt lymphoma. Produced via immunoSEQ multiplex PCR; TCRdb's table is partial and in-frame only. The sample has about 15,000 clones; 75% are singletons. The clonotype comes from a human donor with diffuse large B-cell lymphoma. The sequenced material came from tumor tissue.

CDR3 sequence (DNA): TGTGCCTGGACAGGGAGAGGCCAGCCCCAGCATTTT. It encodes CAWTGRGQPQHF. The rearrangement links TRBV30 to TRBJ1-5; D might be TRBD1 (5 bases). The CDR3 is 12 amino acids. Per the germline V gene, CDR1 is GTSNPN and CDR2 is SVGIG (reference sequence). Trimming left V 4 bases short and J 7 bases short, with 11 bases between.